Listed here are 21 T cell receptor beta chains from one sample, sequenced in a study of regulatory T cells in long-lasting Graves disease. Described time point: persistent/refractory GD, antithyroid drugs over 5 years with positive TRAb. Extracted RNA from PBMCs served as the source of the TCR library. The TCR beta library used iRepertoire HTBI primers with Arm-PCR amplification of CDR3. In TCRdb, the multiplex PCR reads were re-called with MiXCR into one record per CDR3 protein. Among 300,000 to 350,000 distinct CDR3 sequences, around 20% were seen once, and the ten largest hold just under 30%. The sequencing here drew on peripheral blood mononuclear cells (PBMCs), taken when the disease was refractory, from a patient treated with antithyroid drugs. Receptors originate from a female donor with Graves disease.

The rearrangement uses TRBV7-3 and TRBJ2-3; D gene uncertain. Germline loops: CDR1 SGHTA, CDR2 FQGTGA. V dropped 3 bases and J dropped 2 bases, with 6 bases sitting between them. The CDR3 totals 13 residues. Written as DNA, the CDR3 is TGTGCCAGCAGCTTTTTCCACACAGATACGCAGTATTTT. It encodes CASSFFHTDTQYF.

This clonotype was found a few times. The chain recombines TRBV18 with TRBJ1-2; no clear D gene. Trimming pared 6 bases from V and 4 bases from J, leaving 21 bases between. The CDR3 has 16 amino acids. The V gene's germline CDR1 is KGHSH and CDR2 LQKENI. This CDR3 is CASSPLALPDGYGYTF. The CDR3 coding sequence is TGTGCCAGCTCCCCCCTTGCTTTACCGGACGGCTATGGCTACACCTTC.

This clonotype was seen many times. This chain joins TRBV3-1 and TRBJ1-4; 7 positions agree with TRBD1. J lost 8 bases, V lost 1 base, and 7 bases had no gene match. Germline assignment: CDR1 LGHDT and CDR2 YNNKEL (reference sequence). The CDR3 totals 15 residues. In DNA form, the CDR3 reads TGTGCCAGCAGCCAAGTCGGGACAGAGGGAGAAAAACTGTTTTTT. It codes for CASSQVGTEGEKLFF.

This clonotype was detected many times. In DNA form, the CDR3 reads TGTGCCACCAGCAGAGTACGTGGCTGGGGCCAGCCCCAGCATTTT. This encodes CATSRVRGWGQPQHF. V and J are TRBV15 and TRBJ1-5, with D possibly being TRBD1 (5 bases). The CDR3 is 15 residues long. Germline-derived CDR1 and CDR2 are LNHNV and YYDKDF (reference sequence). Trimming removed 1 base from V and 7 bases from J, with 14 bases in between. Complete variable domain (other parts from reference TRBV15 and TRBJ1-5): DAMVIQNPRYQVTQFGKPVTLSCSQTLNHNVMYWYQQKSSQAPKLLFHYYDKDFNNEADTPDNFQSRRPNTSFCFLDIRSPGLGDTAMYLCATSRVRGWGQPQHFGDGTRLSIL.

This clonotype was counted between two and nine times. This chain connects TRBV9 to TRBJ1-1; no firm D call. Germline values: CDR1 SGDLS, CDR2 YYNGEE. V lost 1 base and J 2 bases, leaving 9 bases between the germline ends. There are 14 residues in the CDR3. The CDR3 DNA is TGTGCCAGCAGCGTATCGAAAACTAACACTGAAGCTTTCTTT. Its translation is CASSVSKTNTEAFF. The full variable domain, completed using reference TRBV9 and TRBJ1-1, is DSGVTQTPKHLITATGQRVTLRCSPRSGDLSVYWYQQSLDQGLQFLIQYYNGEERAKGNILERFSAQQFPDLHSELNLSSLELGDSALYFCASSVSKTNTEAFFGQGTRLTVV.

This clonotype was counted at least ten times. The chain joins TRBV2 to TRBJ1-1; 7 bases agree with TRBD1. The germline gives CDR1 SNHLY, CDR2 FYNNEI. The length of the CDR3 is 14 residues. J was trimmed by 0 bases and V by 7 bases; bases with no gene match: 5. CDR3 amino acids: CASTSGTVNTEAFF. The CDR3 DNA follows: TGTGCCAGCACCTCCGGGACAGTGAACACTGAAGCTTTCTTT.

The table lists this clonotype with many counts. CDR3 sequence (DNA): TGTGCCAGCAGTTACCAGGACAGTAATTTCGGACCCCAGTACTTC. As protein: CASSYQDSNFGPQYF. The rearrangement uses TRBV6-2 or TRBV6-3 and TRBJ2-5; tentatively, D is TRBD1 (6 bases). V dropped 2 bases and J dropped 9 bases, with 19 bases sitting between them. Germline CDR1 and CDR2: MNHEY and SVGEGT. CDR3 length: 15 residues.

This clonotype was counted many times. The chain recombines TRBV7-2 with TRBJ2-2; D is unresolved. This CDR3 is 14 amino acids long. Trimming pared 5 bases from V and 7 bases from J, leaving 14 bases between. In germline, CDR1 is SGHTA, CDR2 FQGNSA. For the CDR3, the DNA is TGTGCCAGCAGCCTTGAATCAGCACGCGGGGAGCTGTTTTTT. Its protein is CASSLESARGELFF.

The chain couples TRBV2 to TRBJ2-3, with D unclear. Germline V gene lookup returns CDR1 SNHLY and CDR2 FYNNEI. V was pared by 6 bases and J by 5 bases, with 15 bases between. CDR3 length: 14 residues. For the CDR3, the DNA is TGTGCCAGCAGCTTACGCTGGCAGGAAGATACGCAGTATTTT. Its protein is CASSLRWQEDTQYF.

In its sample, this clonotype was seen many times. V and J are TRBV20-1 and TRBJ2-5, with D maybe TRBD2 (5 bases). CDR3 length: 13 amino acids. The V gene's germline CDR1 is DFQATT and CDR2 SNEGSKA (reference sequence). The V and J ends lost 1 base and 5 bases respectively, with 11 bases between them. The CDR3 coding sequence is TGCAGTGCTAGAGGAGGGCGTACTGAGACCCAGTACTTC. This gives the protein CSARGGRTETQYF.

This chain uses TRBV6-2 or TRBV6-3 with TRBJ1-5, with a weak D call TRBD1 (5 bases). The germline gives CDR1 MNHEY, CDR2 SVGEGT. The V gene lost 2 bases and the J gene lost 10 bases, with 9 bases spanning the gap. This CDR3 contains 12 residues. CDR3 bases: TGTGCCAGCAGTTACGGGGGGGGACCCCAGCATTTT. Protein: CASSYGGGPQHF.

This clonotype was recorded many times. The chain uses TRBV7-2 and TRBJ1-6, with TRBD1 matching 8 bases. The CDR3 contains 15 residues. Losses at the gene ends were 1 base for V and 10 bases for J; bases not matched to a gene: 6. Germline values: CDR1 SGHTA, CDR2 FQGNSA. The CDR3 region is CASSLGTGSRSPLHF. The CDR3 DNA reads TGTGCCAGCAGCTTAGGGACAGGGAGTCGATCACCCCTCCACTTT.

The chain joins TRBV6-1 to TRBJ2-7; D possibly corresponds to TRBD1 (5 bases). Germline values: CDR1 MNHNS, CDR2 SASEGT. V was trimmed by 7 bases and J by 3 bases, leaving 16 bases between them. CDR3 length: 14 amino acids. CDR3 protein: CASNIPPGHYEQYF. The CDR3 bases are TGTGCCAGCAATATCCCCCCCGGACACTACGAGCAGTACTTC.

In this sample, this clonotype turned up many times. V and J are TRBV29-1 and TRBJ2-7; D possibly matches TRBD1 or TRBD2 (6 bases each). V shed 2 bases and J shed 2 bases, with 7 bases lying between them. Germline-derived CDR1 and CDR2 are SQVTM and ANQGSEA. This CDR3 comprises 12 residues. The CDR3 DNA sequence: TGCAGCGTTGAAAGGGGGGCCTACGAGCAGTACTTC. It translates to CSVERGAYEQYF.

This clonotype was observed a few times. The chain recombines TRBV5-5 with TRBJ2-1; perhaps D is TRBD1 or TRBD2 (6 bases each). Trimming left V 4 bases short and J 9 bases short, with 23 bases between. The germline gives CDR1 SGHKS, CDR2 YYEKEE (reference sequence). The CDR3 has 16 residues. The CDR3 here is CASSLTHRDTAGEQFF. Written as DNA, the CDR3 is TGTGCCAGCAGCCTCACGCACCGGGACACAGCGGGTGAGCAGTTCTTC.

This clonotype was counted between two and nine times. The chain recombines TRBV25-1 with TRBJ1-6; D is uncertain. The CDR3 contains 13 residues. V dropped 2 bases and J dropped 11 bases, with 10 bases sitting between them. CDR1 is MGHDK, CDR2 SYGVNS, per germline. The CDR3 sequence: CASSEGSRAPLHF. The CDR3 nucleotides are TGTGCCAGCAGTGAAGGGAGTAGGGCACCCCTCCACTTT.

The table lists this clonotype with many counts. The rearrangement joins TRBV12-3 or TRBV12-4 to TRBJ2-6, with D possibly TRBD2 on 7 matching bases. The CDR3 is made up of 18 amino acids. Between the trimmed V and J ends, which lost 3 bases and 0 bases, there was a span of 15 bases. The CDR3 sequence is CASSLLGGRISGANVLTF. CDR3 sequence (DNA): TGTGCCAGCAGTTTGCTCGGGGGGCGAATCTCTGGGGCCAACGTCCTGACTTTC.

J is TRBJ1-1 and V is TRBV19, with 7 bases lining up with TRBD1. V lost 6 bases, J lost 11 bases, and 12 bases stayed unmatched. CDR3 length equals 13 residues. The germline V gene encodes CDR1 LNHDA and CDR2 SQIVND (reference sequence). CDR3: CASSGSGGQRAFF. For the CDR3, the DNA is TGTGCCAGTAGCGGATCTGGGGGACAGCGTGCTTTCTTT.

This clonotype was recorded at least ten times. The CDR3 protein is CASSSLGTGNSPLHF. DNA of the CDR3: TGTGCCAGCAGCTCCCTTGGGACAGGGAATTCACCCCTCCACTTT. The chain recombines TRBV27 with TRBJ1-6; TRBD1 matches 9 bases. The CDR3 spans 15 residues. Trimming took 6 bases from V and 7 from J; bases not matched to a gene: 7. Germline CDR1 MNHEY, CDR2 SMNVEV (reference sequence).

There are many counts of this clonotype. This chain links TRBV12-3 or TRBV12-4 with TRBJ1-1; D gene ambiguous. V was pared by 4 bases and J by 7 bases, with 13 bases between. There are 13 residues in the CDR3. CDR3 coding DNA: TGTGCCAGCAGTTCTCAGGAGCGGAGTGAAGCTTTCTTT. It translates to CASSSQERSEAFF.

This clonotype was recorded at least ten times. The chain has TRBV2 and TRBJ1-1; TRBD1 matches at 8 bases. The V gene's germline CDR1 is SNHLY and CDR2 FYNNEI. The junction had 3 bases not matched to a gene; V was cut back by 5 bases and J by 1 base. This CDR3 is built from 14 residues. The DNA for the CDR3 is TGTGCCAGCAGTCAGGACAGGGCGAACACTGAAGCTTTCTTT. This translates into CASSQDRANTEAFF.